The 27 T cell receptor beta chains in this list originate from one sample, sequenced in a study of molecular identifiers for immune sequencing clone quantification. TCRdb re-analysed the PCR reads in MiXCR, keeping a single row per CDR3 protein. The sample lists around 460,000 distinct CDR3 sequences; roughly 23% were seen once. The sequenced material came from naive CD8+ T cells from blood, with Jurkat cell RNA spiked in. Subset noted: FACS-sorted CD8+CD4-CCR7+CD45RA+ naive T cells. The receptors here all came from a human donor in good health. Some libraries in this study had Jurkat cell RNA spiked in.

The gene calls are TRBV2 and TRBJ2-7; either TRBD1 or TRBD2 may supply D (5 bases each). This CDR3 contains 13 residues. Trimming removed 7 bases at V and 7 bases at J, with 17 bases between. The V gene's germline CDR1 is SNHLY and CDR2 FYNNEI. Here the CDR3 reads CASMGPTQYEQYF. DNA for the CDR3: TGTGCCAGCATGGGACCGACCCAGTATGAGCAGTACTTC.

This clonotype was counted ten times or more. The chain recombines TRBV28 with TRBJ1-2, with D perhaps matching TRBD1 (5 bases). Trimming stripped 5 bases from V and 5 bases from J, with 18 bases between. The CDR3 is 15 residues long. The germline V gene has CDR1 MDHEN and CDR2 SYDVKM. CDR3 protein: CASSPLVLTAYGYTF. In nucleotides, the CDR3 is TGTGCCAGCAGTCCCCTCGTATTGACAGCTTATGGCTACACCTTC.

Ten or more counts support this clonotype. V gene TRBV7-9 combines with J gene TRBJ2-3; TRBD2 agrees at 12 bases. The V gene's germline CDR1 is SEHNR and CDR2 FQNEAQ (reference sequence). There are 16 residues in the CDR3. V lost 5 bases to trimming and J lost 6 bases; unmatched junction nucleotides: 9. CDR3 nucleotide sequence: TGTGCCAGCAGCGCACCGACTAGCGGGAGTCAGGATACGCAGTATTTT. Its translation: CASSAPTSGSQDTQYF.

This chain connects TRBV19 to TRBJ1-2; 7 bases are a match to TRBD1. The CDR3 has 15 residues. V dropped 5 bases and J dropped 7; count of bases not matched to a gene: 13. Germline CDR1 reads LNHDA; CDR2 reads SQIVND (reference sequence). The CDR3: CASSPFEGGYFGYTF. The CDR3 DNA sequence: TGTGCCAGTAGTCCATTCGAAGGGGGCTACTTTGGCTACACCTTC.

A word on this clonotype: A read error may account for a junction end that differs from germline. This chain uses TRBV7-9 with TRBJ2-7; D is unresolved. The CDR3 is 12 residues long. Germline V gene data show CDR1 as SEHNR and CDR2 as FQNEAQ (reference sequence). The CDR3 is CASSPLGYEHYF. The CDR3 DNA is TGTGCCAGCAGCCCCTTGGGCTACGAGCACTACTTC.

About this clonotype itself: This may be a read error, as it is one base from a much larger clone. V gene TRBV7-6 combines with J gene TRBJ2-7, with D perhaps matching TRBD2 (6 bases). Deletions cut 1 base from V and 3 bases from J, with 13 bases between. CDR1 SGHVS and CDR2 FNYEAQ come from the germline V gene. CDR3 length: 15 amino acids. The CDR3 nucleotides read TGTGCCAGCAGCTTAGTAGGCGGGATGGACTACGAGCAGTACTTC. Protein product: CASSLVGGMDYEQYF.

In this sample, this clonotype turned up a few times. The chain combines TRBV12-3 or TRBV12-4 with TRBJ2-1; 7 bases fit TRBD1. V shed 10 bases and J 9 bases; nucleotides not matched to a gene: 18. This CDR3 comprises 15 residues. Here the CDR3 reads CATQAYKTGIGEQFF. CDR3 DNA sequence: TGTGCCACCCAAGCTTATAAGACAGGGATCGGTGAGCAGTTCTTC.

This sequence joins TRBV5-4 and TRBJ2-1; 8 bases line up with TRBD1. V lost 0 bases and J lost 5; bases outside the gene matches: 4. The CDR3 has 15 residues. CDR1 and CDR2 from the germline V gene are SGHNT and YYREEE (reference sequence). Here the CDR3 reads CASSLAGQVHNEQFF. In DNA, the CDR3 is TGTGCCAGCAGCTTGGCGGGACAGGTCCACAATGAGCAGTTCTTC.

This clonotype was seen a few times. J is TRBJ1-1 and V is TRBV4-3, with D unclear. Per germline, CDR1 LGHNA and CDR2 YSLEER. Trimming left V 0 bases short and J 1 base short, with 12 bases between. The CDR3 is 16 amino acids. CDR3 residues: CASSQDRASQNTEAFF. CDR3 sequence (DNA): TGCGCCAGCAGCCAAGATCGCGCCAGCCAGAACACTGAAGCTTTCTTT.

A note on this clonotype: A much larger clone lies one base from this, so it may be a read error. This rearrangement joins TRBV11-2 to TRBJ2-1; no clear D. Germline values: CDR1 SGHAT, CDR2 FQNNGV. There are 13 residues in the CDR3. The CDR3 DNA sequence: TGTGCCAGCGGCTTAGTTACCTACAATGAGCAGTTCTTC. It translates to CASGLVTYNEQFF.

Many counts were recorded for this clonotype. This chain joins TRBV7-9 and TRBJ1-5, with D unresolved. This CDR3 region has 13 residues. The V end was cut by 2 bases, the J end by 5 bases, with 7 bases between. Germline loops: CDR1 SEHNR, CDR2 FQNEAQ (reference sequence). Here the CDR3 reads CASSLSPDQPQHF. The CDR3 DNA is TGTGCCAGCAGCTTATCCCCAGATCAGCCCCAGCATTTT.

The chain uses TRBV20-1 and TRBJ2-5; 7 nucleotides agree with TRBD2. Germline CDR1 reads DFQATT; CDR2 reads SNEGSKA (reference sequence). Unmatched junction bases numbered 6, after V lost 0 bases and J lost 5 bases. The CDR3 spans 14 residues. CDR3 amino acids: CSAREGWGGETQYF. For the CDR3, the DNA is TGCAGTGCTAGAGAGGGGTGGGGGGGTGAGACCCAGTACTTC.

The table lists this clonotype with a few counts. The chain employs TRBV5-1 and TRBJ2-7; TRBD2 aligns across 9 bases. CDR1 and CDR2 (germline): SGHRS, YFSETQ. V was clipped by 4 bases and J by 6 bases; unmatched bases: 8. The CDR3 extends over 14 amino acids. The chain's CDR3 is CASSRVAGVFEQYF. The CDR3, as DNA: TGCGCCAGCAGCAGGGTAGCGGGGGTCTTCGAGCAGTACTTC.

This clonotype was counted only a few times. J is TRBJ2-7 and V is TRBV5-1; 13 bases line up with TRBD2. The CDR3 is made up of 16 amino acids. Germline loops: CDR1 SGHRS, CDR2 YFSETQ. The V gene end was trimmed by 0 bases and the J gene end by 7 bases; junction bases not matched to a gene: 7. This CDR3 is CASSLGQGLAGVEQYF. CDR3 sequence (DNA): TGCGCCAGCAGCTTGGGCCAAGGACTAGCGGGAGTGGAGCAGTACTTC.

This clonotype was picked up a small number of times. The CDR3 bases are TGTGCCATCAGTGAGTCCCCAGGGGAGGGATTGGAGACCCAGTACTTC. This encodes CAISESPGEGLETQYF. The gene calls are TRBV10-3 and TRBJ2-5, with D possibly being TRBD2 (7 bases). Trimming pared 0 bases from V and 5 bases from J, leaving 16 bases between. This CDR3 is built from 16 residues. From germline, CDR1 is ENHRY and CDR2 SYGVKD.

This chain connects TRBV9 to TRBJ2-3; 8 bases map to TRBD2. V dropped 1 base and J dropped 0; count of bases not matched to a gene: 4. The CDR3 runs to 16 residues. Germline V gives CDR1 SGDLS, CDR2 YYNGEE. Written as DNA, the CDR3 is TGTGCCAGCAGCGTATTATTAGCGGGGAGCACAGATACGCAGTATTTT. Encoded protein: CASSVLLAGSTDTQYF.

CDR3 loop: CASSQTGPGNTIYF. For the CDR3, the DNA is TGTGCCAGCAGTCAGACGGGGCCTGGAAACACCATATATTTT. The chain is built from TRBV27 and TRBJ1-3; possibly TRBD1 for D (5 bases). The CDR3 is 14 residues long. The V gene's germline CDR1 is MNHEY and CDR2 SMNVEV (reference sequence). Trimming removed 5 bases at V and 2 bases at J, with 10 bases between.

For this clonotype: A much larger clone is a single base away; this may be a read error. The rearrangement uses TRBV6-2 or TRBV6-3 and TRBJ1-1; the D is unclear. Germline values: CDR1 MNHEY, CDR2 SVGEGT. The CDR3 length is 13 residues. CDR3 in amino acids: CASSRAVWTEASF. The CDR3 region has the DNA TGTGCCAGCAGTAGGGCAGTGTGGACTGAAGCTTCCTTT.

This clonotype was seen a handful of times. This chain joins TRBV20-1 and TRBJ2-1; 9 nucleotides match TRBD2. V lost 0 bases, J lost 7 bases, and 7 bases stayed unmatched. Germline V gene lookup returns CDR1 DFQATT and CDR2 SNEGSKA (reference sequence). CDR3 size: 15 residues. The CDR3 loop reads CSARDLGTSINEQFF. The CDR3 DNA is TGCAGTGCTAGAGATCTCGGGACTAGCATAAATGAGCAGTTCTTC.

This clonotype occurred many times. The chain carries TRBV12-3 or TRBV12-4 and TRBJ2-3; D uncertain. The CDR3 length is 15 residues. V was shortened by 6 bases and J by 0 bases, with 13 bases between the two germline ends. As DNA, the CDR3 is TGTGCCAGCAGAGATCCGGTAGCTAGCACAGATACGCAGTATTTT. The encoded protein is CASRDPVASTDTQYF.

This clonotype was seen only a few times. The chain carries TRBV19 and TRBJ1-4; D gene unclear. Per germline, CDR1 LNHDA and CDR2 SQIVND (reference sequence). V lost 5 bases to trimming and J lost 10 bases, with 14 bases between them. The CDR3 extends over 13 amino acids. The CDR3 DNA sequence: TGTGCCAGTAGTCCTGAAACGGTCGGAAAACTGTTTTTT. This encodes CASSPETVGKLFF. The full variable domain, in which reference TRBV19 and TRBJ1-4 provide the parts outside the CDR3, is DGGITQSPKYLFRKEGQNVTLSCEQNLNHDAMYWYRQDPGQGLRLIYYSQIVNDFQKGDIAEGYSVSREKKESFPLTVTSAQKNPTAFYLCASSPETVGKLFFGSGTQLSVL.

This clonotype was observed many times. This chain's CDR3 is CATTGASVTDTQYF. CDR3 DNA: TGTGCGACCACGGGGGCTAGCGTCACAGATACGCAGTATTTT. The chain uses TRBV12-3 or TRBV12-4 and TRBJ2-3; D assignment may be TRBD1 or TRBD2 (6 bases each). This CDR3 spans 14 amino acids.

This clonotype was counted ten times or more. The chain uses TRBV19 and TRBJ2-3; no clear D gene. Germline lookup yields CDR1 LNHDA and CDR2 SQIVND (reference sequence). The CDR3 runs 18 residues. V was cut by 1 base and J by 0 bases, with 17 bases left in between. DNA of the CDR3: TGTGCCAGTAGTATAGCGGGCTTCGGATTTACTAGCACAGATACGCAGTATTTT. Its translation: CASSIAGFGFTSTDTQYF.

This clonotype was observed a handful of times. The rearrangement links TRBV5-1 to TRBJ2-1, with 7 bases matching TRBD1. Trimming took 2 bases from V and 3 from J; bases not matched to a gene: 14. Germline V gives CDR1 SGHRS, CDR2 YFSETQ. The CDR3 covers 18 residues. The CDR3 coding sequence is TGCGCCAGCAGCTTCCACCGGGACAGCAGACTTATCTACAATGAGCAGTTCTTC. As protein: CASSFHRDSRLIYNEQFF.

There are many counts of this clonotype. This chain uses TRBV4-3 with TRBJ1-4; D is uncertain. Trimming cost V 0 bases and J 0 bases, with 8 bases left between them. Looked up from germline, CDR1 is LGHNA and CDR2 is YSLEER. The CDR3 consists of 16 residues. The CDR3 is CASSQDLGPTNEKLFF. The CDR3 coding sequence is TGCGCCAGCAGCCAAGATTTGGGTCCAACTAATGAAAAACTGTTTTTT.

This clonotype was counted only a few times. The chain links TRBV4-1 to TRBJ2-7; D perhaps matches TRBD1 (5 bases). The CDR3 covers 15 residues. V lost 1 base to trimming and J lost 4 bases, with 14 bases between them. Per germline, CDR1 MGHRA and CDR2 YSYEKL. The CDR3 loop reads CASSQGPGNGYEQYF. The CDR3 DNA follows: TGCGCCAGCAGCCAAGGTCCAGGGAATGGTTACGAGCAGTACTTC.

This rearrangement joins TRBV19 to TRBJ2-1, with D tentatively TRBD1 (5 bases). Per the germline V gene, CDR1 is LNHDA and CDR2 is SQIVND (reference sequence). Trimming removed 5 bases from V and 10 bases from J, with 18 bases in between. This CDR3 is built from 14 residues. The CDR3 protein is CASSGNRNSYEQFF. CDR3 nucleotides: TGTGCCAGTAGTGGCAACAGGAACTCCTACGAGCAGTTCTTC. The full variable domain, with the rest looked up from reference TRBV19 and TRBJ2-1, is DGGITQSPKYLFRKEGQNVTLSCEQNLNHDAMYWYRQDPGQGLRLIYYSQIVNDFQKGDIAEGYSVSREKKESFPLTVTSAQKNPTAFYLCASSGNRNSYEQFFGPGTRLTVL.